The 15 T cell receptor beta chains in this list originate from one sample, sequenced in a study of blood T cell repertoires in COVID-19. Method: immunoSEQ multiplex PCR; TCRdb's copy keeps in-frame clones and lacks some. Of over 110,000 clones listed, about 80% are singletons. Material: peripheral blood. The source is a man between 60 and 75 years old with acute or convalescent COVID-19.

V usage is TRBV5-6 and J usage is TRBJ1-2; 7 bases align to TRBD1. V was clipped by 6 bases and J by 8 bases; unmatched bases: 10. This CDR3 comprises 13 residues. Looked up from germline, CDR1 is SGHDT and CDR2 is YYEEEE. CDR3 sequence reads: CASIQTGRRGYTF. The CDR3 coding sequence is TGTGCCAGCATCCAGACAGGGAGGCGAGGCTACACCTTC.

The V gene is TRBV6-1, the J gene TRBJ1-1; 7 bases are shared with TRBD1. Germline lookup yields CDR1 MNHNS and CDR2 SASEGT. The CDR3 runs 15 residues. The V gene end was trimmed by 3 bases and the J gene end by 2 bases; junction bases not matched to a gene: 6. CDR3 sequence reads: CASSDAGTENTEAFF. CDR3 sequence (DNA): TGTGCCAGCAGTGATGCGGGGACAGAAAACACTGAAGCTTTCTTT.

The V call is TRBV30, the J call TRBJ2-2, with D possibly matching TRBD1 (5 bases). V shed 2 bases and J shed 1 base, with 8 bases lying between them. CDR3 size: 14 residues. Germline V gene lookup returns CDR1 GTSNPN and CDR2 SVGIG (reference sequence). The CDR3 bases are TGTGCCTGGAGTAGGGGCAGGAACACCGGGGAGCTGTTTTTT. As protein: CAWSRGRNTGELFF. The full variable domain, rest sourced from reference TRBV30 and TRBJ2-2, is SQTIHQWPATLVQPVGSPLSLECTVEGTSNPNLYWYRQAAGRGLQLLFYSVGIGQISSEVPQNLSASRPQDRQFILSSKKLLLSDSGFYLCAWSRGRNTGELFFGEGSRLTVL.

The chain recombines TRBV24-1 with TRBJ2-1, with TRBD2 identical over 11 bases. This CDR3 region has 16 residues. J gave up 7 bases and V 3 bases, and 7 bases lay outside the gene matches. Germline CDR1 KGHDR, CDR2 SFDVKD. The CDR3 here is CATSDPGPSGRNEQFF. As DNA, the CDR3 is TGTGCCACCAGTGATCCGGGGCCTAGCGGGAGGAATGAGCAGTTCTTC.

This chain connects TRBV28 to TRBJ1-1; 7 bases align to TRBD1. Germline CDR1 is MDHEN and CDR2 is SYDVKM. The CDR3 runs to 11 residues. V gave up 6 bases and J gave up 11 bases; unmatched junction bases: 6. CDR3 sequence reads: CASSVQGTAFF. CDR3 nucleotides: TGTGCCAGCAGCGTACAGGGGACTGCTTTCTTT.

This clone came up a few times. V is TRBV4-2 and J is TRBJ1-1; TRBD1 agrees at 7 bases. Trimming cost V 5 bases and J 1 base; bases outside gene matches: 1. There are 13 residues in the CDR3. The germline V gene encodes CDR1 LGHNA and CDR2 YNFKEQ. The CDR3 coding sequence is TGTGCCAGCAGCTCAGGGGGGAACACTGAAGCTTTCTTT. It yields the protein CASSSGGNTEAFF.

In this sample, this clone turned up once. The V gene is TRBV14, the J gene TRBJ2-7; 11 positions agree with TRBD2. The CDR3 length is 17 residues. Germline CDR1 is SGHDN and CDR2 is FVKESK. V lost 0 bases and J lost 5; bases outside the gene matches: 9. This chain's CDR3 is CASSQESTSGRGNEQYF. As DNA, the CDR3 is TGTGCCAGCAGCCAAGAAAGTACTAGCGGGAGAGGCAACGAGCAGTACTTC.

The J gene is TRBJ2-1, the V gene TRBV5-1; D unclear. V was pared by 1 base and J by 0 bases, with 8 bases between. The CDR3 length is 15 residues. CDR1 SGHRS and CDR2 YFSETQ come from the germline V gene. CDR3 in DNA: TGCGCCAGCAGCTTGCCCGAGAGCTCCTACAATGAGCAGTTCTTC. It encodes CASSLPESSYNEQFF.

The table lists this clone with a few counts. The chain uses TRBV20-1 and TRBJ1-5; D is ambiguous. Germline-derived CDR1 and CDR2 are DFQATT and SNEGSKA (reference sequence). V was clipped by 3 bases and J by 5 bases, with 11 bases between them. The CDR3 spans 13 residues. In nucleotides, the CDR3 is TGCAGTGCTAGTTTTGACACTGATCAGCCCCAGCATTTT. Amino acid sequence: CSASFDTDQPQHF.

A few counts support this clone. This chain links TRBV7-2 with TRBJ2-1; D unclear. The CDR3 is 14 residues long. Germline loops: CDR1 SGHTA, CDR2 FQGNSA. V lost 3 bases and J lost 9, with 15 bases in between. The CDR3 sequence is CASSLSRPSGEQFF. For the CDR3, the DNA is TGTGCCAGCAGCTTGAGCAGACCGTCGGGTGAGCAGTTCTTC.

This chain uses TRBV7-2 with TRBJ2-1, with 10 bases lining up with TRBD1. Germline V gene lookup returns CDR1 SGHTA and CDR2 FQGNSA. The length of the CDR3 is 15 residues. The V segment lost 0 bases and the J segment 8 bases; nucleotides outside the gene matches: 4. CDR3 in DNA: TGTGCCAGCAGCTTAGCGGGACAGGGGTTCGATGAGCAGTTCTTC. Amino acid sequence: CASSLAGQGFDEQFF.

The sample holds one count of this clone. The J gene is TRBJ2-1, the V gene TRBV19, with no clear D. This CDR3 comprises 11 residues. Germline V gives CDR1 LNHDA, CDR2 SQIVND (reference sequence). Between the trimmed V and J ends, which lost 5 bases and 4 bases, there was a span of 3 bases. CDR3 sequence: CASSQYNEQFF. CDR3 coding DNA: TGTGCCAGTAGTCAGTACAATGAGCAGTTCTTC.

The CDR3 sequence is CASSVAGDNEQFF. The DNA for the CDR3 is TGTGCCAGCAGTGTTGCAGGGGACAATGAGCAGTTCTTC. The V gene is TRBV6-2 or TRBV6-3, the J gene TRBJ2-1; the D gene is possibly TRBD1 (6 bases). The germline V gene has CDR1 MNHEY and CDR2 SVGEGT. The CDR3 totals 13 residues. V was trimmed by 5 bases and J by 5 bases, leaving 10 bases between them.

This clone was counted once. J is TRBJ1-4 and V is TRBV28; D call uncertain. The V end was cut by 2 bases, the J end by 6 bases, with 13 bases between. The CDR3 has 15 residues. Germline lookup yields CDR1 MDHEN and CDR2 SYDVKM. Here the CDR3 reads CASSLPSRSYEKLFF. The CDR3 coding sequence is TGTGCCAGCAGTTTACCAAGCAGGTCCTATGAAAAACTGTTTTTT.

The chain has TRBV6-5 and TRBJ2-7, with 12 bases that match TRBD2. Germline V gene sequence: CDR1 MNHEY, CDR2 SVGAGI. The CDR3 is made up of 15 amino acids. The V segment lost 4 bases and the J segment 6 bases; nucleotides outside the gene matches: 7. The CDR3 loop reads CASSSSGRARAEQYF. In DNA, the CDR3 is TGTGCCAGCAGTTCTAGCGGGAGGGCCAGGGCCGAGCAGTACTTC.